This T cell receptor beta chain came from a study of CD8 T cells in ankylosing spondylitis. This clonotype was observed many times. Its antigen is not known. CDR1 is SGHTA and CDR2 is FQGTGA in the germline V gene. V was clipped by 5 bases and J by 2 bases, with 9 bases between them. This CDR3 spans 14 amino acids. A single record per CDR3 protein comes from TCRdb applying MiXCR to the 5' RACE reads. The table has about 130,000 distinct CDR3 sequences, approximately 9.7% seen once. Broader study findings: There was a TCR beta motif, made of several highly homologous variants, that appeared characteristic of ankylosing spondylitis blood. The authors found the disease-linked clones to be CD8+ and relatively rare in peripheral blood. Matched ankylosing spondylitis synovial fluid reportedly showed significant enrichment of disease-linked clones.

Sample: blood, either unsorted or a sorted T cell fraction (not recorded which). The rearrangement links TRBV7-3 to TRBJ2-2; D is ambiguous. This TCR was recovered from a male donor with ankylosing spondylitis or in good health (not recorded which). CDR3 amino acids: CASSRNRNTGELFF. The CDR3 nucleotides are TGTGCCAGCAGCCGAAACAGAAACACCGGGGAGCTGTTTTTT.